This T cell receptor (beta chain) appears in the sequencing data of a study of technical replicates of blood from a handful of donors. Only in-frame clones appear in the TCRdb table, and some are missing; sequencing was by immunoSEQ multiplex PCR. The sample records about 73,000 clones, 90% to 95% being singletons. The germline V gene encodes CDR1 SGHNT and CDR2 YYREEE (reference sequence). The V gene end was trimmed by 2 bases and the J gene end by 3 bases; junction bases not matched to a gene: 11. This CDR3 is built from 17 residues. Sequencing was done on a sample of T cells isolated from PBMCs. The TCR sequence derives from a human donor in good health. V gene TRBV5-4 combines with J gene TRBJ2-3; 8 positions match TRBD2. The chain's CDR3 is CASSLTIAGLHTDTQYF. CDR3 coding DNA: TGTGCCAGCAGCTTAACAATAGCGGGGCTGCATACAGATACGCAGTATTTT.